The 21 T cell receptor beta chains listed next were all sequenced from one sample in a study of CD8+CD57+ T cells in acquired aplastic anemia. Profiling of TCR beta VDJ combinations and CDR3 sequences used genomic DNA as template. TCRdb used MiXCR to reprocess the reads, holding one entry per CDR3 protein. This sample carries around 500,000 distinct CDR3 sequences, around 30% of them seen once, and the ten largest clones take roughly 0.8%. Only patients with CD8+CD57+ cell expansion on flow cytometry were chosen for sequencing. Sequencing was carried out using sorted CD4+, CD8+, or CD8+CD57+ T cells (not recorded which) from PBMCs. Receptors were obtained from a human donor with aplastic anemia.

Here the CDR3 DNA reads TGTGCCAGCAGTTACAACGGACTGGGAAGCTCCTACAATGAGCAGTTCTTC. This gives the protein CASSYNGLGSSYNEQFF. The chain employs TRBV2 and TRBJ2-1; the D gene is possibly TRBD2 (5 bases). V lost 5 bases, J lost 0 bases, and 17 bases lay in between. The CDR3 sequence is 17 residues long. Germline values: CDR1 SNHLY, CDR2 FYNNEI.

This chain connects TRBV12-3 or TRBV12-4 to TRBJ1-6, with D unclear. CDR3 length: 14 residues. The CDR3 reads CPRDGRVVNSPLHF. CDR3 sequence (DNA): TGTCCTAGAGATGGACGGGTTGTGAATTCACCCCTCCACTTT.

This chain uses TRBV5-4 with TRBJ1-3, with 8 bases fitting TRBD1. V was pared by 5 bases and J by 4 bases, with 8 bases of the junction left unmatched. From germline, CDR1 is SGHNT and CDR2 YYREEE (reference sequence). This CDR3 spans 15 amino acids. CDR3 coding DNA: TGTGCCAGCAGTCTGGACGGACAGGGCGGAAACACCATATATTTT. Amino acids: CASSLDGQGGNTIYF. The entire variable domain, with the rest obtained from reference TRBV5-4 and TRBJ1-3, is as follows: ETGVTQSPTHLIKTRGQQVTLRCSSQSGHNTVSWYQQALGQGPQFIFQYYREEENGRGNFPPRFSGLQFPNYSSELNVNALELDDSALYLCASSLDGQGGNTIYFGEGSWLTVV.

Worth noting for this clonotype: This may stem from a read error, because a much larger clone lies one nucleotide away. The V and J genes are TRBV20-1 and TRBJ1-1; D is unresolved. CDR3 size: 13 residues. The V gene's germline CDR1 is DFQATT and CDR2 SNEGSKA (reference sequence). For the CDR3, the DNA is TGCAGTGCTAGTTCCGGGATGAACACTGAAGCTTCCTTT. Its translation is CSASSGMNTEASF.

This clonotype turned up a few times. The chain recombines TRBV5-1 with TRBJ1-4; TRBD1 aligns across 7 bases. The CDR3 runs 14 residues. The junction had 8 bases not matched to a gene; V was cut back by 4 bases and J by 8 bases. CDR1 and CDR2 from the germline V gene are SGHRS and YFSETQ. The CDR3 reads CASSVQGPEEKLFF. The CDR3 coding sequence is TGCGCCAGCAGCGTACAGGGGCCGGAGGAAAAACTGTTTTTT.

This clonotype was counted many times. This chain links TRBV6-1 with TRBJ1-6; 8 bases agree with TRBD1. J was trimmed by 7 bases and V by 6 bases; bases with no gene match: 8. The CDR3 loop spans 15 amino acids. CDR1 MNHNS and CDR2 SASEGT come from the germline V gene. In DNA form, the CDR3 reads TGTGCCAGCAGGATGACAGGGGCAGGGAATTCACCCCTCCACTTT. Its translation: CASRMTGAGNSPLHF.

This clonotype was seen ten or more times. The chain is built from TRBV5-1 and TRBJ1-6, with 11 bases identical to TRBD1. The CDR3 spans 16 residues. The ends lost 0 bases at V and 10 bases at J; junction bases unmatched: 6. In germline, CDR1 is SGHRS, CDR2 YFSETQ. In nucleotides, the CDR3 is TGCGCCAGCAGCTTGGGAGGACAGGGGGCAGGATCACCCCTCCACTTT. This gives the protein CASSLGGQGAGSPLHF.

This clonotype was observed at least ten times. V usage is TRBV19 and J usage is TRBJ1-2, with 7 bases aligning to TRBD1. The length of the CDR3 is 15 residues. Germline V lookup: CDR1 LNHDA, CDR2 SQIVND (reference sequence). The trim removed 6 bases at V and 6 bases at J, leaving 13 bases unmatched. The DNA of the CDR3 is TGTGCCAGTAGCGGAAGACGAGCCACAGGGGATGGCTACACCTTC. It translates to CASSGRRATGDGYTF.

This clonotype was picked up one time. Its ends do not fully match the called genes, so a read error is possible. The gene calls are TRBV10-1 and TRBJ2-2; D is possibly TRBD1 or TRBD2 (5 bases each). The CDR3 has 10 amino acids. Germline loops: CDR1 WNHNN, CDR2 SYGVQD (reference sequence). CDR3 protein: CASRPGAGFF. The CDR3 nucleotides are TGTGCCAGCAGACCCGGGGCAGGGTTTTTT.

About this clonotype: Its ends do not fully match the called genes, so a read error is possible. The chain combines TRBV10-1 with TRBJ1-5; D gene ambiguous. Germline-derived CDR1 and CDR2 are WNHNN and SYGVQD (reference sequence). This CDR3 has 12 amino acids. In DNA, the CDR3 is TGTGCCAGTCGGCAGAGGGATCAGCCCCAGCATTTT. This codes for CASRQRDQPQHF.

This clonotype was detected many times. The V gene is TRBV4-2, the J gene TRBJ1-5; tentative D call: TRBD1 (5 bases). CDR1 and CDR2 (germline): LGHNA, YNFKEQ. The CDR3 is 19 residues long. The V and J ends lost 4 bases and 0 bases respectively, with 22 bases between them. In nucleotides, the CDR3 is TGTGCCAGCAGCCTTGCTTCAGGGTCTGCCCATTATAGCAATCAGCCCCAGCATTTT. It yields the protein CASSLASGSAHYSNQPQHF.

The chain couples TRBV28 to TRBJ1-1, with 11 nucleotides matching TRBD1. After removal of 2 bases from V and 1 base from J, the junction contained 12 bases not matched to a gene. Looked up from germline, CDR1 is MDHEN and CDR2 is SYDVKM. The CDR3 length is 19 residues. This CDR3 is CASSLGLLKDRGRNTEAFF. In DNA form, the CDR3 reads TGTGCCAGCAGTTTAGGGTTGTTGAAGGACAGGGGGCGGAACACTGAAGCTTTCTTT. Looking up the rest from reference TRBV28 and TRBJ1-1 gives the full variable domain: DVKVTQSSRYLVKRTGEKVFLECVQDMDHENMFWYRQDPGLGLRLIYFSYDVKMKEKGDIPEGYSVSREKKERFSLILESASTNQTSMYLCASSLGLLKDRGRNTEAFFGQGTRLTVV.

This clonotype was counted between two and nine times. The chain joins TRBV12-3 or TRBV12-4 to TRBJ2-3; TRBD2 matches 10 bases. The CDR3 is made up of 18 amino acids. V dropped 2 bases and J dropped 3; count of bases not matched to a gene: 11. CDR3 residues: CASSLRGGGLAETDTQYF. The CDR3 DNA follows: TGTGCCAGCAGTTTAAGGGGGGGCGGACTAGCGGAAACAGATACGCAGTATTTT.

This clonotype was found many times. The CDR3 here is CSAQGWGTNEKLFF. In DNA form, the CDR3 reads TGCAGCGCTCAGGGGTGGGGAACTAATGAAAAACTGTTTTTT. The chain has TRBV29-1 and TRBJ1-4; tentatively, D is TRBD1 (6 bases). V lost 7 bases to trimming and J lost 1 base, with 13 bases between them. Germline values: CDR1 SQVTM, CDR2 ANQGSEA. The CDR3 is 14 residues long.

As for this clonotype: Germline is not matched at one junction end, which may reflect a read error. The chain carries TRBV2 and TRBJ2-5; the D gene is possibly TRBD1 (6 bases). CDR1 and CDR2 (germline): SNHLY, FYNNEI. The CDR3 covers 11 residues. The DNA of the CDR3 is TGTGCCAGCCGTGACAGGGAGACCCAGTACTTC. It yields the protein CASRDRETQYF.

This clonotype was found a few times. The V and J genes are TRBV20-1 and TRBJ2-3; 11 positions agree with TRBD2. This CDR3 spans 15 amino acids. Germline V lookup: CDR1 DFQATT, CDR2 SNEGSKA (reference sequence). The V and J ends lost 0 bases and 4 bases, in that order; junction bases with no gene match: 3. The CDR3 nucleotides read TGCAGTGCTAGAGATAGCGGGGGGGCCGCAGATACGCAGTATTTT. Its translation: CSARDSGGAADTQYF.

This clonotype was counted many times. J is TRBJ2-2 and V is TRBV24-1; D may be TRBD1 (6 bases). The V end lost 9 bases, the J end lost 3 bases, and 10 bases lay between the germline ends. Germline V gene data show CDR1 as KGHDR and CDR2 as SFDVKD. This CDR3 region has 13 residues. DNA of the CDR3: TGTGCCACCTTGGCAGGGGACACCGGGGAGCTGTTTTTT. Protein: CATLAGDTGELFF.

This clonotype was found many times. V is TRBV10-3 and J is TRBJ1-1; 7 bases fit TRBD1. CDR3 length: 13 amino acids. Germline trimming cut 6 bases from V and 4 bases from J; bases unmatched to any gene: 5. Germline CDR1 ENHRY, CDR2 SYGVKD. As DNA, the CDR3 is TGTGCCATCAGAGACCGGGACAGCACTGAAGCTTTCTTT. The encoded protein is CAIRDRDSTEAFF.

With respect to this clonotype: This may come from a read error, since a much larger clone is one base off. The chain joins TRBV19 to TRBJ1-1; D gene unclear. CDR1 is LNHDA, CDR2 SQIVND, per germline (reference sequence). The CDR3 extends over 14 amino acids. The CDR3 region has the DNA TGTGCCGCTCGGGGAGACGTCCCGATCACTAAAGCTTTCTTT. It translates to CAARGDVPITKAFF. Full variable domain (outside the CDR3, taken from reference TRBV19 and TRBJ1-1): DGGITQSPKYLFRKEGQNVTLSCEQNLNHDAMYWYRQDPGQGLRLIYYSQIVNDFQKGDIAEGYSVSREKKESFPLTVTSAQKNPTAFYLCAARGDVPITKAFFGQGTRLTVV.

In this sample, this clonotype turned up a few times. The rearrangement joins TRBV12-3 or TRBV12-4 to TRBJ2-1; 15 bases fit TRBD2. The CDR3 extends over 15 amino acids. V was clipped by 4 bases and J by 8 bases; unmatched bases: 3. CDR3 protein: CASSWTSGGAYEQFF. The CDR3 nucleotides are TGTGCCAGCAGTTGGACTAGCGGGGGGGCTTATGAGCAGTTCTTC.

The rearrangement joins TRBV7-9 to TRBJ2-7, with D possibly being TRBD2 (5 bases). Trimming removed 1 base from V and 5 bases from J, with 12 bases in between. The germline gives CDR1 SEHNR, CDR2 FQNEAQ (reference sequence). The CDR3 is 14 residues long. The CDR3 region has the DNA TGTGCCAGCAGCTTAGTACATATCGGGAACGAGCAGTACTTC. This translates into CASSLVHIGNEQYF. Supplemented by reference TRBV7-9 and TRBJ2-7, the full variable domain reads DTGVSQNPRHKITKRGQNVTFRCDPISEHNRLYWYRQTLGQGPEFLTYFQNEAQLEKSRLLSDRFSAERPKGSFSTLEIQRTEQGDSAMYLCASSLVHIGNEQYFGPGTRLTVT.